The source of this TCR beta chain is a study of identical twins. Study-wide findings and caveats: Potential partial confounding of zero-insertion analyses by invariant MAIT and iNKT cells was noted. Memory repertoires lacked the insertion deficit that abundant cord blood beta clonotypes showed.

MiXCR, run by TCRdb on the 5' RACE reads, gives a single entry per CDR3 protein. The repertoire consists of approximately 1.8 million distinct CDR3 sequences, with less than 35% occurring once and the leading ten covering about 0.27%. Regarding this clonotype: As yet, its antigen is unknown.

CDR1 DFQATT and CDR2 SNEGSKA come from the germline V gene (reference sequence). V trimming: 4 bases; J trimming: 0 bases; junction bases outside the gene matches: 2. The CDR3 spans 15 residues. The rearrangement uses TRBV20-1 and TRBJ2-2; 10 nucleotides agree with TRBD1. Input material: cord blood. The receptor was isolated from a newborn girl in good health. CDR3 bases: TGCAGTGCTAAAGACAGGGGGCCGAACACCGGGGAGCTGTTTTTT. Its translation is CSAKDRGPNTGELFF.